What follows describes a single T cell receptor beta chain. Its recognized antigen is unknown. No per-base quality is available; no much larger clone lies one base away. This sample is drawn from a study of lymphopenia after photon versus proton radiotherapy (dated by TCRdb to the late 2010s). Regarding the study in general: The immunological effects of photon versus proton radiation therapy were compared in patients with gastrointestinal tumors who developed high-grade lymphopenia. A cohort of under 25 patients with gastrointestinal tumors who received either photon or proton therapy and subsequently developed lymphopenia was included. The goal of the study was to characterize the differences between the two radiation modalities in how they affect the immune system. Study-wide findings and limitations: After the lymphocyte count nadir, oligoclonal expansion, especially of CD8+ Temra cells, was observed in photon-treated repertoires, and the drop in diversity was driven by this expansion. Relative stability during treatment was observed in proton-treated patients, whereas loss of naive T cells and TCR diversity and gain of effector/memory populations were observed in photon-treated patients. Across the cohort, an inverse correlation was found between a larger post-nadir drop in TCR diversity and overall survival time among patients who died. The survival association was examined only in patients who died, and the authors described better survival with proton therapy as a possibility, not as a demonstrated result.

The library was produced with the immunoSEQ multiplex PCR assay. T cell repertoires were profiled with deep sequencing of rearranged TCR beta loci together with multiparametric flow cytometry. The immuneACCESS repertoire file appears here via TCRdb, limited to in-frame rearrangements. These files lack a portion of the clones; in checked studies, under half of the deficit traces to unresolved V genes, and the cause of the others is not known. Present in this sample are 160,000 or so clones, about 85% of which were seen just once. The ten top clones hold approximately 4.8% of the sample. Trimming accounts for 3 bases at V and 0 bases at J, while the number of junction bases matched to no gene is 10. CDR1 and CDR2 are drawn from the germline V gene (reference sequence): LNHDA, SQIVND. From the cysteine up to the phenylalanine, the CDR3 has a length of 20 residues. The sequence is cut down to CDR3 DNA, 60 bases in frame from base 1.

The receptor chain draws on TRBV19 and TRBJ2-1, with TRBD2 matching 14 junction bases. The starting material was peripheral blood, obtained from a patient treated with photon-based radiotherapy. The receptor comes from a man aged 50 to 60 with gastric cancer. The sequence in DNA is TGTGCCAGTAGTATCTGGGGGACTAGCGGGAGCAAAGGCTCCTACAATGAGCAGTTCTTC. Translated, this is CASSIWGTSGSKGSYNEQFF.